This TCR beta chain emerged from a study of cytomegalovirus exposure and HLA in healthy donors. Study overall: Of all 400 or so donors who were genotyped, about 84% belonged to the Caucasian-associated ancestry cluster. General study points: Later analysis suggested most CMV-associated TCR beta chains were HLA-restricted. Reportedly, fewer N-insertions than the approximately 690-donor mean appeared in an Asian-associated ancestry cluster in a later analysis.

Germline V gene sequence: CDR1 SGHAT, CDR2 FQNNGV. Trimming pared 3 bases from V and 6 bases from J, leaving 4 bases between. The CDR3 extends over 11 amino acids. This clone showed up just once. No antigen is known for it. The PCR contained 60 Vbeta and 13 Jbeta primers. Libraries were prepared by immunoSEQ multiplex PCR; TCRdb keeps only in-frame clonotypes and omits some of them. The sample carries some 240,000 clones, around 90% recorded once. The chain couples TRBV11-2 to TRBJ2-3, with unresolved D. The sample consisted of PBMCs. The source of this sequence is a girl aged 2-15 years in good health and CMV-seronegative. For the CDR3, the DNA is TGTGCCAGCAGCTTTGGCGATACGCAGTATTTT. Encoded protein: CASSFGDTQYF.